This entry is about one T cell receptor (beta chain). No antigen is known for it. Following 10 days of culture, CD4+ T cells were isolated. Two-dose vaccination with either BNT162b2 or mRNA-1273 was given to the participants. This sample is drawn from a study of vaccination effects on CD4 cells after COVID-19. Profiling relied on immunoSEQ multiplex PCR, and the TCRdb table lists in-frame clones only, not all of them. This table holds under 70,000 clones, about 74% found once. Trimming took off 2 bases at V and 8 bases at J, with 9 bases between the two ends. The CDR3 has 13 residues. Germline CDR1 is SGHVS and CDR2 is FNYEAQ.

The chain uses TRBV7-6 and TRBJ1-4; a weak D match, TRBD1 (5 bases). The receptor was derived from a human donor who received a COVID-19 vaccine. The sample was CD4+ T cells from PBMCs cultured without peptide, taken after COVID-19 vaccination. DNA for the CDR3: TGTGCCAGCAGCTTACTGGACAAAGAAAAACTGTTTTTT. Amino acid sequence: CASSLLDKEKLFF.